This record concerns one T cell receptor (beta chain) sequence. Trimming took off 3 bases at V and 3 bases at J, with 8 bases between the two ends. The CDR3 has 13 amino acids. Germline loops: CDR1 LNHDA, CDR2 SQIVND (reference sequence). The sample is drawn from a study of control samples from healthy donors and cancer patients. Assay used: immunoSEQ multiplex PCR; TCRdb lists only in-frame clones, some missing. Of 150,000 to 200,000 clones listed, roughly 92% are singletons. This sequence originates from a man between 25 and 39 years old in good health. Sequenced sample: blood. The rearrangement uses TRBV19 and TRBJ1-2, with unresolved D. The CDR3 sequence: CASSMQPYYGYTF. CDR3 in DNA: TGTGCCAGTAGTATGCAGCCCTACTATGGCTACACCTTC. The variable domain in full, completed from reference TRBV19 and TRBJ1-2, reads DGGITQSPKYLFRKEGQNVTLSCEQNLNHDAMYWYRQDPGQGLRLIYYSQIVNDFQKGDIAEGYSVSREKKESFPLTVTSAQKNPTAFYLCASSMQPYYGYTFGSGTRLTVV.